This T cell receptor (beta chain) stems from a study of CXCR3-negative and CXCR3-positive naive CD8 T cells. Study-wide background: The libraries together contributed 150 million or so TRB reads, each supplying about 1.5 +/- 0.3 million. Study observations and caveats: Both naive subsets showed comparably high diversity, and memory CD8+ cells showed much lower diversity.

Germline values: CDR1 SGHDT, CDR2 YYEEEE. The CDR3 has 15 amino acids. A note on this clonotype: Antigen specificity is unknown.

Using triplicate sorts, 300,000 cells were collected each time from every CD8+ T cell subset. Via 5' RACE with UMI labels, TRB cDNA libraries were prepared. TCRdb reanalyzed the 5' RACE reads and collapses them to one entry per CDR3 protein, without DNA. The sample data list around 57,000 distinct CDR3 sequences. The genes are TRBV5-6 and TRBJ1-2. This TCR came from a human donor in good health. Some clones in this sample may be carry-over from other donors' samples. The sequenced sample was memory CD8+ T cells from blood. The CDR3 loop reads CASSRNTLENYGYTF.